What follows are 20 T cell receptor beta chains derived from one specimen sequenced in a study of blood T cell repertoires in COVID-19. Assay used: immunoSEQ multiplex PCR; TCRdb lists only in-frame clones, some missing. This table holds more than 200,000 clones, around nine tenths found once. The sequenced material came from PBMCs or T cells enriched from blood (not recorded which). The receptors here all came from a man aged 25-45 years in a cohort exposed to, infected with or recovered from COVID-19 (not recorded which).

The J gene is TRBJ2-7, the V gene TRBV12-3 or TRBV12-4; 7 bases match TRBD2. The V and J ends lost 4 bases and 4 bases, in that order; junction bases with no gene match: 1. The CDR3 runs to 12 residues. The CDR3 here is CASSYGGYEQYF. CDR3 bases: TGTGCCAGCAGTTACGGGGGGTACGAGCAGTACTTC.

The gene calls are TRBV11-3 and TRBJ2-1; TRBD2 might be the D (5 bases). The CDR3 has 14 amino acids. Germline V CDR1 and CDR2: SGHNT, YENEEA. The germline V and J ends were trimmed by 1 base and 5 bases, with 9 bases remaining between them. The CDR3 spells CASSLVPGNNEQFF. CDR3 coding DNA: TGTGCCAGCAGCTTAGTTCCGGGGAACAATGAGCAGTTCTTC.

This clone came up once. The chain employs TRBV9 and TRBJ1-4, with 8 bases fitting TRBD1. Germline CDR1 reads SGDLS; CDR2 reads YYNGEE. The CDR3 loop spans 14 amino acids. Trimming at V came to 3 bases and at J to 6 bases, leaving 4 bases not matched to a gene. The CDR3 here is CASSEQGEDEKLFF. The DNA of the CDR3 is TGTGCCAGCAGCGAACAGGGGGAGGATGAAAAACTGTTTTTT.

The DNA of the CDR3 is TGTGCCAGCAGCCTGGGACAGAGTCCAGACACTGAAGCTTTCTTT. Its translation: CASSLGQSPDTEAFF. The chain combines TRBV27 with TRBJ1-1, with 7 bases matching TRBD1. This CDR3 has 15 residues. The V and J ends lost 6 bases and 3 bases, in that order; junction bases with no gene match: 10. Germline V lookup: CDR1 MNHEY, CDR2 SMNVEV (reference sequence).

V gene TRBV5-1 combines with J gene TRBJ2-7; the D gene is possibly TRBD1 (5 bases). V dropped 4 bases and J dropped 0 bases, with 11 bases sitting between them. Germline values: CDR1 SGHRS, CDR2 YFSETQ. The CDR3 is made up of 14 amino acids. CDR3 sequence: CASSTQASSYEQYF. The DNA for the CDR3 is TGCGCCAGCAGCACACAGGCCAGCTCCTACGAGCAGTACTTC.

V and J are TRBV9 and TRBJ2-1, with 9 nucleotides matching TRBD2. The ends lost 3 bases at V and 0 bases at J; junction bases unmatched: 19. Germline V gene sequence: CDR1 SGDLS, CDR2 YYNGEE. The CDR3 extends over 21 amino acids. The CDR3 is CASSERLGAGGPPSSYNEQFF. CDR3 sequence (DNA): TGTGCCAGCAGCGAACGCCTGGGTGCGGGAGGGCCGCCTAGCTCCTACAATGAGCAGTTCTTC.

The chain combines TRBV9 with TRBJ1-3; D possibly corresponds to TRBD1 (6 bases). The CDR3 runs 15 residues. Germline V gene data show CDR1 as SGDLS and CDR2 as YYNGEE. Trimming cost V 4 bases and J 3 bases, with 14 bases left between them. This CDR3 reads CASSSPTGFGNTIYF. The CDR3 DNA follows: TGTGCCAGCAGCTCCCCCACAGGGTTTGGAAACACCATATATTTT.

A single count supports this clone. The chain has TRBV13 and TRBJ2-3; 7 positions agree with TRBD2. Per germline, CDR1 PRHDT and CDR2 FYEKMQ (reference sequence). CDR3 length: 16 residues. Germline trimming cut 0 bases from V and 8 bases from J; bases unmatched to any gene: 11. The CDR3 loop is CASSLGRGGSRFTQYF. The CDR3 DNA is TGTGCCAGCAGCTTAGGACGAGGCGGGAGCAGGTTTACGCAGTATTTT.

The chain uses TRBV28 and TRBJ2-3; the match to TRBD1 covers 8 bases. CDR3 length equals 15 residues. Germline V gene sequence: CDR1 MDHEN, CDR2 SYDVKM. Trimming removed 2 bases from V and 6 bases from J; junction bases left unmatched: 7. CDR3 protein: CASSLRSGGRDTQYF. In nucleotides, the CDR3 is TGTGCCAGCAGTTTAAGGTCAGGGGGCCGGGATACGCAGTATTTT.

The DNA for the CDR3 is TGTGCCAGCAGCTTGACAGGTGCAACTAATGAAAAACTGTTTTTT. This encodes CASSLTGATNEKLFF. The chain couples TRBV7-3 to TRBJ1-4, with a weak D call TRBD1 (6 bases). In germline, CDR1 is SGHTA, CDR2 FQGTGA. V dropped 3 bases and J dropped 0 bases, with 8 bases sitting between them. The CDR3 extends over 15 amino acids.

This clone has more than one count but fewer than ten. The chain is built from TRBV5-5 and TRBJ2-3, with 7 bases aligning to TRBD2. This CDR3 region has 17 residues. Germline V gives CDR1 SGHKS, CDR2 YYEKEE (reference sequence). Losses at the gene ends were 7 bases for V and 4 bases for J; bases not matched to a gene: 18. CDR3 sequence (DNA): TGTGCCAGCGACGAGCGGGGTTGGGTGGGATCTGCAGATACGCAGTATTTT. Its translation is CASDERGWVGSADTQYF.

This chain uses TRBV4-3 with TRBJ1-1; 8 bases match TRBD1. CDR3 length equals 16 residues. CDR1 LGHNA and CDR2 YSLEER come from the germline V gene. V was clipped by 1 base and J by 7 bases; unmatched bases: 11. CDR3 loop: CASSQVATVQGDEAFF. The CDR3 DNA sequence: TGCGCCAGCAGCCAAGTGGCCACTGTACAGGGGGATGAAGCTTTCTTT.

The genes are TRBV6-2 or TRBV6-3 and TRBJ2-3, with 8 bases identical to TRBD2. Trimming at V came to 5 bases and at J to 3 bases, leaving 16 bases not matched to a gene. Per the germline V gene, CDR1 is MNHEY and CDR2 is SVGEGT. The CDR3 runs to 18 residues. In DNA form, the CDR3 reads TGTGCCAGCAGTCCCCCCCAGCGGGAGCGGTTAGGGACAGATACGCAGTATTTT. This gives the protein CASSPPQRERLGTDTQYF.

V gene TRBV6-6 combines with J gene TRBJ1-1; 7 bases line up with TRBD1. J lost 5 bases, V lost 5 bases, and 8 bases had no gene match. Germline CDR1 and CDR2: MNHNY and SVGAGI (reference sequence). The CDR3 loop spans 14 amino acids. The CDR3: CASSPPTGNTEAFF. DNA of the CDR3: TGTGCCAGCAGTCCCCCGACAGGGAATACTGAAGCTTTCTTT.

This chain links TRBV7-3 with TRBJ2-3; 7 bases align to TRBD2. Germline V CDR1 and CDR2: SGHTA, FQGTGA. J gave up 4 bases and V 2 bases, and 3 bases lay outside the gene matches. The CDR3 loop spans 14 amino acids. The CDR3 nucleotides read TGTGCCAGCAGCTTAGCGGGAGTTTCAGATACGCAGTATTTT. It is translated as CASSLAGVSDTQYF.

The V call is TRBV29-1, the J call TRBJ2-7, with D maybe TRBD1 (7 bases). The CDR3 is made up of 14 amino acids. In germline, CDR1 is SQVTM, CDR2 ANQGSEA. The V gene lost 3 bases and the J gene lost 0 bases, with 12 bases spanning the gap. The CDR3 loop is CSVDRGDLSYEQYF. CDR3 DNA: TGCAGCGTTGACAGGGGGGACCTCTCCTACGAGCAGTACTTC.

The V and J genes are TRBV7-2 and TRBJ1-2; TRBD1 matches 8 bases. Germline CDR1 SGHTA, CDR2 FQGNSA. This CDR3 comprises 16 residues. Unmatched junction bases numbered 12, after V lost 3 bases and J lost 6 bases. Here the CDR3 reads CASSLAFSSGGDGYTF. The DNA of the CDR3 is TGTGCCAGCAGCTTGGCTTTCTCTTCAGGGGGCGATGGCTACACCTTC.

The chain uses TRBV24-1 and TRBJ2-1; no clear D. This CDR3 contains 13 residues. V lost 5 bases to trimming and J lost 2 bases, with 6 bases between them. The germline CDR1 and CDR2 sequences are KGHDR and SFDVKD. The chain's CDR3 is CATSVAPYNEQFF. CDR3 nucleotides: TGTGCCACCAGTGTTGCGCCCTACAATGAGCAGTTCTTC.

The rearrangement links TRBV5-6 to TRBJ1-1; D is perhaps TRBD1 (5 bases). Germline V CDR1 and CDR2: SGHDT, YYEEEE. The CDR3 extends over 14 amino acids. V lost 6 bases and J lost 0, with 12 bases in between. CDR3: CASTKKGLNTEAFF. The CDR3 nucleotides are TGTGCCAGCACCAAAAAGGGGTTGAACACTGAAGCTTTCTTT.

This clone was detected once. This chain joins TRBV28 and TRBJ1-5; 9 bases map to TRBD1. The V and J ends lost 5 bases and 7 bases, in that order; junction bases with no gene match: 18. The V gene's germline CDR1 is MDHEN and CDR2 SYDVKM. The CDR3 has 18 amino acids. DNA for the CDR3: TGTGCCAGCAGTCCCTACAAACCCAGACAGGGGGTTCTCCAGCCCCAGCATTTT. It is translated as CASSPYKPRQGVLQPQHF.